This T cell receptor (beta chain) was recorded in a study of identical twins. The CDR3 has 20 amino acids. Trimming removed 0 bases from V and 2 bases from J; junction bases left unmatched: 15. From germline, CDR1 is ENHRY and CDR2 SYGVKD. TCRdb reprocessed the 5' RACE reads via MiXCR and lists one record per CDR3 protein. The sample shows around 550,000 distinct CDR3 sequences, approximately 14% of them seen only once. In this sample, this clonotype turned up a few times. Antigen specificity is unknown. Overall study findings and caveats: Carriage of fewer insertions was seen in abundant cord blood beta clonotypes, whereas memory repertoires showed none. Out-of-frame beta sequences exhibited a weaker degree of excess twin sharing. Compared with unrelated sharing, twin-shared out-of-frame alpha sequences had more low-probability sequences.

These data also formed part of another study, on yellow fever vaccine responses in identical twins.

The rearrangement uses TRBV10-3 and TRBJ2-3, with TRBD2 matching 9 bases. What was sequenced was CD4+ T cells sorted from blood. The clonotype originates from a woman aged 18-30 years in good health. The CDR3 nucleotides read TGTGCCATCAGTGAGTCGCAAGATATGTCTCCTAGCGGGGCCACAGATACGCAGTATTTT. It encodes CAISESQDMSPSGATDTQYF.